The next 17 T cell receptor beta chains were all read from a single sample in a study of cytomegalovirus exposure and HLA in healthy donors. PCR primers comprised 60 Vbeta and 13 Jbeta primers. The data were produced by immunoSEQ multiplex PCR, yet TCRdb's version contains in-frame clones alone and is incomplete. The sample comprises under 130,000 clones, over 12% of which are singletons, and roughly 0.8% rests with the top ten. Sequencing input: PBMCs. These receptor sequences come from a female donor in good health and CMV-seronegative.

The rearrangement links TRBV7-9 to TRBJ1-6, with D possibly being TRBD1 (5 bases). The V end lost 1 base, the J end lost 9 bases, and 16 bases lay between the germline ends. This CDR3 spans 16 amino acids. The germline gives CDR1 SEHNR, CDR2 FQNEAQ (reference sequence). In DNA form, the CDR3 reads TGTGCCAGCAGCTTAGGCCAGTCCGGGGGGTTTTCACCCCTCCACTTT. Protein sequence: CASSLGQSGGFSPLHF.

The chain recombines TRBV6-5 with TRBJ1-5; weak D call: TRBD1 (5 bases). V was cut by 6 bases and J by 6 bases, with 18 bases left in between. The CDR3 is made up of 15 amino acids. CDR1 and CDR2 from the germline V gene are MNHEY and SVGAGI. The CDR3 bases are TGTGCCAGCAGAAAAAAGCCGGACATTCTTCAGCCCCAGCATTTT. Residues: CASRKKPDILQPQHF.

This clone appeared a few times. The genes are TRBV5-1 and TRBJ1-3; D uncertain. Looked up from germline, CDR1 is SGHRS and CDR2 is YFSETQ. Trimming stripped 4 bases from V and 6 bases from J, with 14 bases between. The CDR3 has 14 residues. In DNA, the CDR3 is TGCGCCAGCAGCGTCCGGGGAGTTGAAAACACCATATATTTT. It specifies CASSVRGVENTIYF.

The chain links TRBV4-3 to TRBJ2-1; 7 bases line up with TRBD2. From germline, CDR1 is LGHNA and CDR2 YSLEER. Losses at the gene ends were 5 bases for V and 5 bases for J; bases not matched to a gene: 12. This CDR3 is 16 amino acids long. The CDR3 nucleotides are TGCGCCAGCAGCTCCCCCCCTTGGGGAGGGCACAATGAGCAGTTCTTC. It specifies CASSSPPWGGHNEQFF.

Turning to this clone: Other DNA sequences within the sample encode an identical CDR3. This chain links TRBV27 with TRBJ2-7, with D perhaps TRBD1 (5 bases). With 5 bases removed from V and 3 bases from J, the gap between germline ends came to 11 bases. Germline CDR1 is MNHEY and CDR2 is SMNVEV (reference sequence). This CDR3 is built from 13 residues. The CDR3 region is CASSLGASYEQYF. CDR3 sequence (DNA): TGTGCCAGCAGTCTAGGGGCCAGCTACGAGCAGTACTTC.

A few counts support this clone. J is TRBJ2-2 and V is TRBV4-3; TRBD1 matches 8 bases. In germline, CDR1 is LGHNA, CDR2 YSLEER. The CDR3 runs 15 residues. After removal of 1 base from V and 4 bases from J, the junction contained 2 bases not matched to a gene. CDR3 sequence reads: CASSQGRGLTGELFF. CDR3 nucleotides: TGCGCCAGCAGCCAAGGCAGGGGGCTCACCGGGGAGCTGTTTTTT.

The V call is TRBV28, the J call TRBJ1-2; 11 nucleotides match TRBD1. CDR3 length equals 15 residues. J lost 4 bases, V lost 4 bases, and 5 bases had no gene match. Germline V gene lookup returns CDR1 MDHEN and CDR2 SYDVKM. This CDR3 is CASSSPGQGGYGYTF. CDR3 coding DNA: TGTGCCAGCAGTTCACCGGGACAGGGGGGCTATGGCTACACCTTC.

The J gene is TRBJ2-7, the V gene TRBV28, with 10 bases fitting TRBD2. Germline-derived CDR1 and CDR2 are MDHEN and SYDVKM. Trimming removed 1 base from V and 3 bases from J; junction bases left unmatched: 3. The CDR3 covers 15 residues. This CDR3 reads CASSLLTSGNYEQYF. The DNA of the CDR3 is TGTGCCAGCAGTTTATTAACTAGCGGGAACTACGAGCAGTACTTC.

This clone was observed a few times. The chain recombines TRBV5-1 with TRBJ2-7; D call uncertain. This CDR3 has 14 amino acids. The V gene's germline CDR1 is SGHRS and CDR2 YFSETQ. Trimming took 0 bases from V and 2 from J, leaving 9 bases between them. The CDR3: CASSLASSPYEQYF. CDR3 DNA: TGCGCCAGCAGCTTGGCGAGCTCCCCCTACGAGCAGTACTTC. Drawing the rest from reference TRBV5-1 and TRBJ2-7, the complete variable domain is KAGVTQTPRYLIKTRGQQVTLSCSPISGHRSVSWYQQTPGQGLQFLFEYFSETQRNKGNFPGRFSGRQFSNSRSEMNVSTLELGDSALYLCASSLASSPYEQYFGPGTRLTVT.

This chain connects TRBV30 to TRBJ1-2, with TRBD1 as a possible D gene (5 bases). Germline CDR1 GTSNPN, CDR2 SVGIG (reference sequence). This CDR3 region has 13 residues. Between the trimmed V and J ends, which lost 0 bases and 6 bases, there was a span of 11 bases. The CDR3 DNA reads as TGTGCCTGGAGTGTTTCAGGGCGTCATGGCTACACCTTC. Amino acids: CAWSVSGRHGYTF.

Points on this clone: Because it lacks the conserved phenylalanine or tryptophan at the end, this CDR3 is likely a read error. Because the CDR3's place on the DNA is in doubt, the DNA is left out and the CDR3 is given as listed by TCRdb. J is TRBJ1-5 and V is TRBV10-1. Including both end residues, the CDR3 is 12 amino acids long. Germline V CDR1 and CDR2: WNHNN, SYGVQD (reference sequence). CDR3 sequence: CASGGNKTLPDY.

This clone was detected a few times. The chain joins TRBV6-5 to TRBJ1-1; D ambiguous. Germline CDR1 is MNHEY and CDR2 is SVGAGI. CDR3 length: 15 amino acids. Trimming shortened V by 5 bases and J by 1 base, and 14 bases separated the two germline ends. Here the CDR3 DNA reads TGTGCCAGCAGTATGAAAAGCATAAGGAACACTGAAGCTTTCTTT. The encoded protein is CASSMKSIRNTEAFF.

This clone was seen only a few times. The chain links TRBV30 to TRBJ1-1, with 7 nucleotides matching TRBD1. Trimming took 8 bases from V and 3 from J; bases not matched to a gene: 6. Germline-derived CDR1 and CDR2 are GTSNPN and SVGIG (reference sequence). The CDR3 has 12 amino acids. The CDR3 region has the DNA TGTGCCCGTTCCGGACAGGACACTGAAGCTTTCTTT. Translating gives CARSGQDTEAFF.

This clone was seen a handful of times. The V gene is TRBV5-6, the J gene TRBJ2-7; no clear D gene. CDR1 is SGHDT and CDR2 is YYEEEE in the germline V gene. With 2 bases removed from V and 0 bases from J, the gap between germline ends came to 9 bases. The CDR3 extends over 14 amino acids. The CDR3 spells CASSFAGSSYEQYF. The CDR3 DNA sequence: TGTGCCAGCAGCTTTGCTGGTAGCTCCTACGAGCAGTACTTC.

The chain couples TRBV27 to TRBJ1-1; the match to TRBD1 covers 7 bases. Germline values: CDR1 MNHEY, CDR2 SMNVEV (reference sequence). Trimming at V came to 6 bases and at J to 3 bases, leaving 7 bases not matched to a gene. The CDR3 spans 14 residues. The CDR3 nucleotides read TGTGCCAGCAGCCCACAGGGGTGGGACACTGAAGCTTTCTTT. This sequence encodes CASSPQGWDTEAFF.

This clone was observed a handful of times. The chain uses TRBV15 and TRBJ1-2; D is uncertain. In germline, CDR1 is LNHNV, CDR2 YYDKDF (reference sequence). This CDR3 is 14 amino acids long. The V end lost 8 bases, the J end lost 2 bases, and 15 bases lay between the germline ends. CDR3: CATASLTRNYGYTF. CDR3 sequence (DNA): TGTGCCACCGCAAGCCTTACGAGAAACTATGGCTACACCTTC.

CDR3 protein: CAWRGLAMPKNIQYF. Here the CDR3 DNA reads TGTGCCTGGAGAGGACTAGCGATGCCCAAAAACATTCAGTACTTC. The rearrangement uses TRBV30 and TRBJ2-4; TRBD2 agrees at 9 bases. The length of the CDR3 is 15 residues. Germline V gene sequence: CDR1 GTSNPN, CDR2 SVGIG (reference sequence). The ends lost 3 bases at V and 2 bases at J; junction bases unmatched: 5. The full variable domain, in which reference TRBV30 and TRBJ2-4 provide the parts outside the CDR3, is SQTIHQWPATLVQPVGSPLSLECTVEGTSNPNLYWYRQAAGRGLQLLFYSVGIGQISSEVPQNLSASRPQDRQFILSSKKLLLSDSGFYLCAWRGLAMPKNIQYFGAGTRLSVL.